This T cell receptor beta chain is drawn from a study of CD8+ T cells in alopecia areata. RNA, once extracted, was reverse transcribed into cDNA for use as the sequencing template. Libraries were prepared by immunoSEQ multiplex PCR; TCRdb keeps only in-frame clonotypes and omits some of them. Here the sample spans fewer than 250,000 clones, more than 55% being singletons. In this sample, this clone turned up a few times. Sample treatment: oral pan-JAK inhibitor, 5-10 mg twice daily. V was pared by 6 bases and J by 3 bases, with 11 bases of the junction left unmatched. The CDR3 sequence is 14 residues long. Germline-derived CDR1 and CDR2 are SQVTM and ANQGSEA.

V and J are TRBV29-1 and TRBJ2-7, with 7 bases aligning to TRBD2. The source material was CD4+ T cells sorted from blood, sampled at week 4, from a patient treated with tofacitinib. This sequence originates from a human donor with alopecia areata. The CDR3 loop reads CSVMSLGGRYEQYF. CDR3 DNA sequence: TGCAGCGTAATGTCTCTGGGAGGGCGCTACGAGCAGTACTTC.